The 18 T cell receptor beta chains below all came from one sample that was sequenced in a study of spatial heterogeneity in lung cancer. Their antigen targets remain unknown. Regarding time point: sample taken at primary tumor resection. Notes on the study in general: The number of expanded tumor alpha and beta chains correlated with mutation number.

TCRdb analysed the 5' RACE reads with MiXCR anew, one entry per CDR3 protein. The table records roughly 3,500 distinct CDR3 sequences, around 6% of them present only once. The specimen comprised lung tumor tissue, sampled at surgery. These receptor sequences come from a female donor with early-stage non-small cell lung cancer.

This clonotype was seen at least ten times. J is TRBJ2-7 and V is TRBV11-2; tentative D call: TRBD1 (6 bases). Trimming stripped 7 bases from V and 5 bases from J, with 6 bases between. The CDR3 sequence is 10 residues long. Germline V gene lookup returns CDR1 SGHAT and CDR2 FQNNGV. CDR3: CASKGDEQYF. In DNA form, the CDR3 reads TGTGCCAGCAAGGGGGACGAGCAGTACTTC. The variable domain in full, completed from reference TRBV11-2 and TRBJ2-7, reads EAGVAQSPRYKIIEKRQSVAFWCNPISGHATLYWYQQILGQGPKLLIQFQNNGVVDDSQLPKDRFSAERLKGVDSTLKIQPAKLEDSAVYLCASKGDEQYFGPGTRLTVT.

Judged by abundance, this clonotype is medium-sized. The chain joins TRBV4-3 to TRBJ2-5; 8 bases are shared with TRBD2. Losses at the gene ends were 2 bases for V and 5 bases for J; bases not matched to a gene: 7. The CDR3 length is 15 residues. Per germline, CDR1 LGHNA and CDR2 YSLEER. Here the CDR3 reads CASSQTAGVGETQYF. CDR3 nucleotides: TGCGCCAGCAGCCAAACAGCGGGAGTGGGTGAGACCCAGTACTTC.

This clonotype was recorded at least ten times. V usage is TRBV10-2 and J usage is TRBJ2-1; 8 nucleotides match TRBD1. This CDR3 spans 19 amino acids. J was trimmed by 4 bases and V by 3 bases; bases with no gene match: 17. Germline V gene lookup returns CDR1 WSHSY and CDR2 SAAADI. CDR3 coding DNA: TGCGCCAGCAGTGAACGGGACAGGTGGCCCGGCGTAGGATACAATGAGCAGTTCTTC. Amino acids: CASSERDRWPGVGYNEQFF.

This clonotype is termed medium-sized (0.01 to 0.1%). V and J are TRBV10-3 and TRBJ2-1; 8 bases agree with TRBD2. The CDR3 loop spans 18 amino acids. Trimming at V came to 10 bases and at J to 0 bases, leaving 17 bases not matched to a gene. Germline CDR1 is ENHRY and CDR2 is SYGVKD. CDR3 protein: CATSGASGPPSSYNEQFF. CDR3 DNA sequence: TGTGCCACCTCGGGGGCTAGCGGGCCTCCGAGCTCCTACAATGAGCAGTTCTTC.

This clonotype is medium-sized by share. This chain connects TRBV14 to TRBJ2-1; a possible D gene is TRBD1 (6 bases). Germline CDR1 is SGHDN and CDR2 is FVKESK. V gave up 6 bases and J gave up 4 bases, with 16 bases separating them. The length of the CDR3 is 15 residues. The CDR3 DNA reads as TGTGCCAGCAGACTTACAGGGTTTACATACAATGAGCAGTTCTTC. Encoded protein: CASRLTGFTYNEQFF.

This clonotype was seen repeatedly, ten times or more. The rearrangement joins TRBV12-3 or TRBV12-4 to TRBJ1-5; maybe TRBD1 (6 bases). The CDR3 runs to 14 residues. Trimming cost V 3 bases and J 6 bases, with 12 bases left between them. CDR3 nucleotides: TGTGCCAGCAGTTTTGGGACAACGGGTCAGCCCCAGCATTTT. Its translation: CASSFGTTGQPQHF.

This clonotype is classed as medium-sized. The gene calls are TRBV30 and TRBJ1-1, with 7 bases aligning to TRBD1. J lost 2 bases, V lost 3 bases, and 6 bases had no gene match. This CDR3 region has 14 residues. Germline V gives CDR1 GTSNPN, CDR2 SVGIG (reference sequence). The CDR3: CAWSRTGANTEAFF. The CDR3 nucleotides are TGTGCCTGGAGCCGAACAGGGGCTAACACTGAAGCTTTCTTT.

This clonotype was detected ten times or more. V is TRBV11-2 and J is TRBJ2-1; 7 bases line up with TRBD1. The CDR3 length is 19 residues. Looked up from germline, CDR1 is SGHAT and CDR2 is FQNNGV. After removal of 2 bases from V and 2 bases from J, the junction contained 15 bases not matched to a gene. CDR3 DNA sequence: TGTGCCAGCAGCTTAAAGGGGGTCAATACGGGACAGACCTACAATGAGCAGTTCTTC. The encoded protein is CASSLKGVNTGQTYNEQFF.

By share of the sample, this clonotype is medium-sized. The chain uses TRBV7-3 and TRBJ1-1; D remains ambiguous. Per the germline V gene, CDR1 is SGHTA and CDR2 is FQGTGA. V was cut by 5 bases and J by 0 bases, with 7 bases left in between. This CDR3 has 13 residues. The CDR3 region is CASSIQMNTEAFF. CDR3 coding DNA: TGTGCCAGCAGCATACAGATGAACACTGAAGCTTTCTTT.

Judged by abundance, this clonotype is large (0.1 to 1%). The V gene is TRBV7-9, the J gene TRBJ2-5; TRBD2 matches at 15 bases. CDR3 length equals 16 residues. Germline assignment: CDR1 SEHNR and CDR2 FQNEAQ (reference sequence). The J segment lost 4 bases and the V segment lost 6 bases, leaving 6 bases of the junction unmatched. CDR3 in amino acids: CASRPPGLAGGETQYF. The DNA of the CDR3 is TGTGCCAGCAGGCCACCGGGACTAGCGGGAGGAGAGACCCAGTACTTC. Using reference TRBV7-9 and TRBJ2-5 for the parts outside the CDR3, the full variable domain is DTGVSQNPRHKITKRGQNVTFRCDPISEHNRLYWYRQTLGQGPEFLTYFQNEAQLEKSRLLSDRFSAERPKGSFSTLEIQRTEQGDSAMYLCASRPPGLAGGETQYFGPGTRLLVL.

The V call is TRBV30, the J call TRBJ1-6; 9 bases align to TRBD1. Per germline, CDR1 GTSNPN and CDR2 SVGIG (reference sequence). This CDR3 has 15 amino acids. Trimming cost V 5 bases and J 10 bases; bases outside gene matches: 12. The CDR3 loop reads CAWVQRDRAYSPLHF. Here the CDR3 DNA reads TGTGCCTGGGTCCAGAGGGACAGGGCTTACTCACCCCTCCACTTT.

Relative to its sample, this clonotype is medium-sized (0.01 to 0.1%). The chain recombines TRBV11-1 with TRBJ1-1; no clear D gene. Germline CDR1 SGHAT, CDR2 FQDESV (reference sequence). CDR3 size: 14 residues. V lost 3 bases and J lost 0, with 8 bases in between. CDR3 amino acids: CASSFGVLNTEAFF. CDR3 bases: TGTGCCAGCAGCTTTGGGGTGCTGAACACTGAAGCTTTCTTT. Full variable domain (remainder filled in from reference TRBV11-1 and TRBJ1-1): EAEVAQSPRYKITEKSQAVAFWCDPISGHATLYWYRQILGQGPELLVQFQDESVVDDSQLPKDRFSAERLKGVDSTLKIQPAELGDSAMYLCASSFGVLNTEAFFGQGTRLTVV.

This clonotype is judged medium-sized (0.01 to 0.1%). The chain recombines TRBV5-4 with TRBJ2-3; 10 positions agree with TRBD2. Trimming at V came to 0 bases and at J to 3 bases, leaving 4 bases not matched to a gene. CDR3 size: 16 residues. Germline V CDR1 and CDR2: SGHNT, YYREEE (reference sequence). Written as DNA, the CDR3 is TGTGCCAGCAGCTTGGCGCCTAGCGGGAGTACAGATACGCAGTATTTT. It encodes CASSLAPSGSTDTQYF.

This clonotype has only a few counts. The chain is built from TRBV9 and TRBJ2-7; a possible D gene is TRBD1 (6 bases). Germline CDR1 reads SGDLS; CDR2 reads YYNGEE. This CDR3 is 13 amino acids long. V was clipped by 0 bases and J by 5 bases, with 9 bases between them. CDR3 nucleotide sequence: TGTGCCAGCAGCGTAGGGGGGCGGAACGAGCAGTACTTC. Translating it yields CASSVGGRNEQYF.

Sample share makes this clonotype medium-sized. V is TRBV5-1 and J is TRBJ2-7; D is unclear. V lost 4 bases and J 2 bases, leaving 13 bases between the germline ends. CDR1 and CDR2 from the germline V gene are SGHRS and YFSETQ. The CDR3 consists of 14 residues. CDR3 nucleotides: TGCGCCAGCAGCCCCTCACCGCATACCTACGAGCAGTACTTC. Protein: CASSPSPHTYEQYF. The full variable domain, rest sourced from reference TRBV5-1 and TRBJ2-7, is KAGVTQTPRYLIKTRGQQVTLSCSPISGHRSVSWYQQTPGQGLQFLFEYFSETQRNKGNFPGRFSGRQFSNSRSEMNVSTLELGDSALYLCASSPSPHTYEQYFGPGTRLTVT.

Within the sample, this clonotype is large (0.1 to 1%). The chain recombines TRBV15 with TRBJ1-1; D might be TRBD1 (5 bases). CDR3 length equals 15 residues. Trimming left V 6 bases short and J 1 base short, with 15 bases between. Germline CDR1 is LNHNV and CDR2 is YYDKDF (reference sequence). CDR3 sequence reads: CATRGRGLENTEAFF. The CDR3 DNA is TGTGCCACCAGGGGTCGGGGCCTCGAGAACACTGAAGCTTTCTTT.

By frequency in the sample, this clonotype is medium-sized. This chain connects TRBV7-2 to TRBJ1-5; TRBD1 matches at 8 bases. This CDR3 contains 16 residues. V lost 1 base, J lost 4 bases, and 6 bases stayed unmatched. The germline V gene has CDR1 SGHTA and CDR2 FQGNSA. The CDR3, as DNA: TGTGCCAGCAGCTTAGAAGGACAGGGTCTAAATCAGCCCCAGCATTTT. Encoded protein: CASSLEGQGLNQPQHF.

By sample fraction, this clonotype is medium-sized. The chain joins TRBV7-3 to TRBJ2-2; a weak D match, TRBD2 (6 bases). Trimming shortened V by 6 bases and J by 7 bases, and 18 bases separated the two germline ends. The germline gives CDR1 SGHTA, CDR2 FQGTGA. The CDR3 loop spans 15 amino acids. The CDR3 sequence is CASSPGLTPFGELFF. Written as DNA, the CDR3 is TGTGCCAGCAGTCCAGGACTAACTCCGTTCGGGGAGCTGTTTTTT. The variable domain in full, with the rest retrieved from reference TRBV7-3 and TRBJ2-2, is GAGVSQTPSNKVTEKGKYVELRCDPISGHTALYWYRQSLGQGPEFLIYFQGTGAADDSGLPNDRFFAVRPEGSVSTLKIQRTERGDSAVYLCASSPGLTPFGELFFGEGSRLTVL.